The rows below give T cell receptor beta chains drawn from one sample of a study of vaccination and CD4 T cells after COVID-19. These receptors' targets are unknown. TCRdb recomputed calls from the PCR reads with MiXCR, one row per CDR3 protein. This table holds approximately 12,000 distinct CDR3 sequences, 50% found once. The specimen sequenced was CD4+ T cells from blood, cultured in vitro. All receptors come from a human donor who had recovered from COVID-19. Each CDR3 is given with its conserved first and last residue. A D gene is named only where the DNA matches it firmly. Clone size is not always given. Where it is, it says once, few, many or a class for expanded clones.

. | . | TRBJ1-3 | TRBV6-1 | CASSTQLGARGNTIYF | TGTGCCAGCAGCACCCAGTTAGGGGCGCGAGGAAACACCATATATTTT
TRBD1 | . | TRBJ2-3 | TRBV24-1 | CATSDPTGGTDTQYF | TGTGCCACCAGTGATCCGACAGGGGGGACAGATACGCAGTATTTT
TRBD2 | . | TRBJ2-3 | TRBV12-3/TRBV12-4 | CASSLGKRGHPGTQYF | TGTGCCAGCAGTTTGGGAAAGCGGGGGCACCCGGGTACGCAGTATTTT
TRBD2 | . | TRBJ2-2 | TRBV20-1 | CSARTSGKNTGELFF | TGCAGTGCTAGGACTAGCGGGAAGAACACCGGGGAGCTGTTTTTT
. | . | TRBJ1-4 | TRBV6-5 | CASSYLAAEKLFF | TGTGCCAGCAGTTATTTGGCAGCCGAAAAACTGTTTTTT
. | . | TRBJ1-1 | TRBV11-3 | CASSSRSGEAFF | TGTGCCAGCAGCTCCCGAAGCGGGGAAGCTTTCTTT
. | . | TRBJ1-1 | TRBV24-1 | CATRARGNTEAFF | TGTGCCACCAGAGCCAGGGGCAACACTGAAGCTTTCTTT
. | few | TRBJ1-4 | TRBV20-1 | CSAAGPDSSDNEKLFF | TGCAGTGCCGCCGGGCCTGACAGTAGCGATAATGAAAAACTGTTTTTT
TRBD2 | . | TRBJ2-2 | TRBV20-1 | CSAKSGAGYTGELFF | TGCAGTGCAAAAAGCGGGGCGGGCTACACCGGGGAGCTGTTTTTT
TRBD1 | few | TRBJ2-3 | TRBV19 | CASSIGQGTIGTDTQYF | TGTGCCAGTAGTATAGGACAGGGAACGATTGGGACAGATACGCAGTATTTT
. | . | TRBJ2-3 | TRBV24-1 | CATSDHTGHRPTDTQYF | TGTGCCACCAGTGATCATACAGGCCACAGACCCACAGATACGCAGTATTTT
. | . | TRBJ1-2 | TRBV19 | CASSKTGNGYTF | TGTGCCAGTAGTAAAACAGGGAATGGCTACACCTTC
TRBD1 | . | TRBJ2-1 | TRBV15 | CATSKWRGGQGASNEQFF | TGTGCCACCAGCAAATGGAGGGGGGGACAGGGGGCTTCAAATGAGCAGTTCTTC
TRBD1 | . | TRBJ1-2 | TRBV12-3/TRBV12-4 | CSSSRSGTDAYGYTF | TGTTCCAGCAGTCGGTCCGGGACAGACGCCTATGGCTACACCTTC
TRBD1 | . | TRBJ1-2 | TRBV2 | CASSEYRGDYGYTF | TGTGCCAGCAGTGAATACAGGGGGGACTATGGCTACACCTTC
. | . | TRBJ1-6 | TRBV19 | CASTTGLTANSPLHF | TGTGCCAGTACCACCGGGCTCACAGCTAATTCACCCCTCCACTTT
. | few | TRBJ1-5 | TRBV20-1 | CSASSRRNQPQHF | TGCAGTGCTAGCTCTCGGCGCAATCAGCCCCAGCATTTT
. | few | TRBJ2-2 | TRBV14 | CASSQKNTGELFF | TGTGCCAGCAGCCAAAAGAACACCGGGGAGCTGTTTTTT
TRBD1 | . | TRBJ1-2 | TRBV6-2/TRBV6-3 | CASTDLRTGESYTF | TGTGCCAGCACTGACCTCCGGACAGGGGAGAGCTACACCTTC
. | . | TRBJ2-3 | TRBV19 | CASSVGRSTDTQYF | TGTGCCAGTAGTGTGGGTCGGAGCACAGATACGCAGTATTTT
TRBD2 | . | TRBJ2-1 | TRBV6-2/TRBV6-3 | CASSYSGTSGVYNEQFF | TGTGCCAGCAGTTACTCCGGGACTAGCGGGGTCTACAATGAGCAGTTCTTC
TRBD1 | . | TRBJ1-2 | TRBV6-1 | CASSEGQKDGYTF | TGTGCCAGCAGTGAGGGACAGAAGGATGGCTACACCTTC
. | . | TRBJ2-5 | TRBV6-5 | CASSYLGSGGETQYF | TGTGCCAGCAGTTATTTAGGCTCTGGAGGGGAGACCCAGTACTTC
. | few | TRBJ1-6 | TRBV12-3/TRBV12-4 | CASGRGTGGLSPLHF | TGTGCCAGCGGCCGAGGGACGGGTGGGTTATCACCCCTCCACTTT
TRBD1 | once | TRBJ1-6 | TRBV29-1 | CSVGTGPNSPLHF | TGCAGCGTTGGGACAGGGCCGAATTCACCCCTCCACTTT
. | . | TRBJ1-2 | TRBV7-2 | CASSLVGGGTYGYTF | TGTGCCAGCAGCTTAGTCGGGGGGGGGACCTATGGCTACACCTTC
TRBD1 | few | TRBJ1-1 | TRBV7-2 | CASSVGQGLGTEAFF | TGTGCCAGCAGCGTAGGACAGGGTTTGGGGACTGAAGCTTTCTTT
. | few | TRBJ2-6 | TRBV20-1 | CSASRQGGSGANVLTF | TGCAGTGCCTCCCGGCAGGGAGGATCTGGGGCCAACGTCCTGACTTTC
. | . | TRBJ2-1 | TRBV30 | CAWKGGPGNEQFF | TGTGCCTGGAAAGGGGGGCCCGGAAATGAGCAGTTCTTC
. | . | TRBJ2-1 | TRBV30 | CAWKGTPYNEQFF | TGTGCCTGGAAAGGGACGCCGTACAATGAGCAGTTCTTC
. | few | TRBJ1-1 | TRBV12-3/TRBV12-4 | CASRSQGNTEAFF | TGTGCCAGCAGGAGTCAGGGTAACACTGAAGCTTTCTTT
. | . | TRBJ1-4 | TRBV5-1 | CASSLGDVRNRLFF | TGCGCCAGCAGCTTGGGAGATGTAAGGAATAGACTGTTTTTT
. | . | TRBJ2-5 | TRBV20-1 | CSARFGGYETQYF | TGCAGTGCTAGATTTGGCGGGTACGAGACCCAGTACTTC
TRBD1 | . | TRBJ1-1 | TRBV2 | CASFRDRVVKEAFF | TGTGCCAGCTTCCGGGACAGGGTGGTTAAGGAAGCTTTCTTT
TRBD2 | . | TRBJ2-1 | TRBV7-6 | CASSLPRLAGKIDNEQFF | TGTGCCAGCAGCTTACCGAGACTAGCGGGGAAGATCGACAATGAGCAGTTCTTC
. | . | TRBJ2-3 | TRBV20-1 | CSAKFRSKADTQYF | TGCAGTGCTAAGTTCAGGTCTAAAGCAGATACGCAGTATTTT
. | once | TRBJ1-1 | TRBV6-4 | CASSDSFRANTEAFF | TGTGCCAGCAGTGACTCTTTCAGGGCGAACACTGAAGCTTTCTTT
. | . | TRBJ1-3 | TRBV7-2 | CASSPMAGGAGNTIYF | TGTGCCAGCAGCCCCATGGCCGGGGGGGCTGGAAACACTATATATTTT
. | . | TRBJ2-5 | TRBV7-2 | CASSLESSGQETQYF | TGTGCCAGCAGCTTAGAGTCCAGCGGGCAAGAGACCCAGTACTTC
. | . | TRBJ2-6 | TRBV7-2 | CASSFPEVGANVLTF | TGTGCCAGCAGCTTCCCAGAGGTTGGGGCCAACGTCCTGACTTTC
TRBD1 | . | TRBJ2-4 | TRBV20-1 | CSAEGEIGQGNIQYF | TGCAGTGCCGAAGGAGAGATCGGACAGGGAAACATTCAGTACTTC
. | . | TRBJ1-3 | TRBV12-3/TRBV12-4 | CATSGDTIYF | TGTGCCACCTCGGGGGACACCATATATTTT
. | few | TRBJ1-2 | TRBV21-1 | CASSLRGWGLSYTF | TGTGCCAGCAGCCTTCGGGGTTGGGGGCTTAGCTACACCTTC
. | . | TRBJ2-7 | TRBV20-1 | CSAAAGGEQYF | TGCAGTGCTGCTGCTGGAGGGGAGCAGTACTTC
. | . | TRBJ2-7 | TRBV5-1 | CASSLEGPPSEQYF | TGCGCCAGCAGCTTGGAGGGACCACCTAGCGAGCAGTACTTC
. | . | TRBJ2-7 | TRBV20-1 | CSLPSDAGEQYF | TGCAGTCTCCCCTCCGACGCAGGAGAGCAGTACTTC
TRBD1 | few | TRBJ1-2 | TRBV4-1 | CASSQDRTGWSYGYTF | TGCGCCAGCAGCCAAGATCGGACAGGGTGGTCCTATGGCTACACCTTC
TRBD1 | few | TRBJ1-4 | TRBV7-9 | CASSSTGTVNEKLFF | TGTGCCAGCAGCTCAACCGGGACAGTCAATGAAAAACTGTTTTTT
TRBD1 | few | TRBJ1-6 | TRBV7-2 | CASSLQGAESSPLHF | TGTGCCAGCAGCTTACAGGGGGCAGAAAGTTCACCCCTCCACTTT
. | . | TRBJ2-3 | TRBV27 | CASSRDPGRRNTDTQYF | TGTGCCAGCAGTCGGGACCCGGGACGACGAAACACAGATACGCAGTATTTT
. | . | TRBJ1-5 | TRBV7-8 | CASSSATGNQPQHF | TGTGCCAGCAGCTCCGCTACGGGCAATCAGCCCCAGCATTTT
. | . | TRBJ1-5 | TRBV12-3/TRBV12-4 | CASSFSGGGNQPQHF | TGTGCCAGCAGTTTCAGCGGAGGGGGCAATCAGCCCCAGCATTTT
TRBD2 | few | TRBJ2-3 | TRBV7-2 | CASILQAGGWDTQYF | TGTGCCAGCATTCTCCAGGCGGGGGGTTGGGATACGCAGTATTTT
. | . | TRBJ2-7 | TRBV11-2 | CASRPQGDYEQYF | TGTGCCAGCAGGCCCCAGGGAGACTACGAGCAGTACTTC